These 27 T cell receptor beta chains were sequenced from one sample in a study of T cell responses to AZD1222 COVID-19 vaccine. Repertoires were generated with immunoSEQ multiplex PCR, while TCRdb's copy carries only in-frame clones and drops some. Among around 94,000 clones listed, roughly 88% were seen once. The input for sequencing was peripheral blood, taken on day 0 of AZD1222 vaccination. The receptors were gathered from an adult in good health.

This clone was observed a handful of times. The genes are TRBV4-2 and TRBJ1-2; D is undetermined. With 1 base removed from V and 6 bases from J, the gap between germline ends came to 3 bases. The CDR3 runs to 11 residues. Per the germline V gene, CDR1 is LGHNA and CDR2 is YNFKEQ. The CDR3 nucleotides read TGTGCCAGCAGCCAAGGAGATGGCTACACCTTC. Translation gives CASSQGDGYTF.

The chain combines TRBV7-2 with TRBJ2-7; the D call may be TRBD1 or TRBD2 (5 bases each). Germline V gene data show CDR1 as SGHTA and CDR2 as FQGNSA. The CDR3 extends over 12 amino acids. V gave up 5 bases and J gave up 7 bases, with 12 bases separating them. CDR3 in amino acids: CASSPTGLEQYF. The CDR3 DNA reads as TGTGCCAGCAGCCCAACGGGGCTTGAGCAGTACTTC.

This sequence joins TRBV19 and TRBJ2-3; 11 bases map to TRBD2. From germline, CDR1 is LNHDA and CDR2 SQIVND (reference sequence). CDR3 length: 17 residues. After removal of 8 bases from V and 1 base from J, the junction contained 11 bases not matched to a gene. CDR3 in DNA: TGTGCCAGTTCTACCTTCGGGACTAGCGGACGCACAGATACGCAGTATTTT. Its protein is CASSTFGTSGRTDTQYF. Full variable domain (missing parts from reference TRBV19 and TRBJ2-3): DGGITQSPKYLFRKEGQNVTLSCEQNLNHDAMYWYRQDPGQGLRLIYYSQIVNDFQKGDIAEGYSVSREKKESFPLTVTSAQKNPTAFYLCASSTFGTSGRTDTQYFGPGTRLTVL.

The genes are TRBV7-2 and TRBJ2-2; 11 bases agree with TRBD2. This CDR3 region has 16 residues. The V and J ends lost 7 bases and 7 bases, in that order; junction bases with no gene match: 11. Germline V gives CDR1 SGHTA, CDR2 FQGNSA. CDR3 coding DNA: TGTGCCAGCACCCCCCGCACTAGCGGGAGTCACGGGGAGCTGTTTTTT. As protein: CASTPRTSGSHGELFF.

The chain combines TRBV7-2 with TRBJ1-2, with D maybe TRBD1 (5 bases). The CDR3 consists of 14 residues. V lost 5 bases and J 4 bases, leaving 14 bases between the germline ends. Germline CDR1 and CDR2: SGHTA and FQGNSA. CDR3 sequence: CASSPSDRLYGYTF. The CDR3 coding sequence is TGTGCCAGCAGCCCCAGCGACAGACTCTATGGCTACACCTTC.

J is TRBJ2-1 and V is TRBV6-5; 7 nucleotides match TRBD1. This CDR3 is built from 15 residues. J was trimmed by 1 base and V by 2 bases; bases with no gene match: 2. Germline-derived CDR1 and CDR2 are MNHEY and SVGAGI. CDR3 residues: CASSYDRESYNEQFF. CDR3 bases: TGTGCCAGCAGTTACGACAGGGAGTCCTACAATGAGCAGTTCTTC.

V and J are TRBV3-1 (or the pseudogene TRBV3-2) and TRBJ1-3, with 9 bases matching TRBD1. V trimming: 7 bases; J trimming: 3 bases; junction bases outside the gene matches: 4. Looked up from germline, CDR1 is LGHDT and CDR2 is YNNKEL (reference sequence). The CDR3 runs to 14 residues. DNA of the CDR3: TGTGCCAGCAACCGACAGGGGGATGGAAACACCATATATTTT. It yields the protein CASNRQGDGNTIYF.

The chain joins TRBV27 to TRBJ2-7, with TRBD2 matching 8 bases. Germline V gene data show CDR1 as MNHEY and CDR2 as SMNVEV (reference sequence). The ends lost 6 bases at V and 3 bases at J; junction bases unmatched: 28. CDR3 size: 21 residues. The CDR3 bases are TGTGCCAGCAGCCAATTACCTAGAGCCGGACTGGCGGGGGGTCTGATCTACGAGCAGTACTTC. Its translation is CASSQLPRAGLAGGLIYEQYF.

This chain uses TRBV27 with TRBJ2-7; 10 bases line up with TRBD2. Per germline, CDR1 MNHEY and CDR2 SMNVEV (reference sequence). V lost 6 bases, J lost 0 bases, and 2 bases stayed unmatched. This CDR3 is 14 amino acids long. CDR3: CASRRLAGSYEQYF. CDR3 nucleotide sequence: TGTGCCAGCAGAAGACTAGCGGGCTCCTACGAGCAGTACTTC.

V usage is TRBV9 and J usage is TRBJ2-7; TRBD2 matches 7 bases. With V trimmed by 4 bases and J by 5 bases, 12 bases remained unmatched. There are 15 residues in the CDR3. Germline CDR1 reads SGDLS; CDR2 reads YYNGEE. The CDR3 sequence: CASSPGSSGGNEQYF. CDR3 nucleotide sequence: TGTGCCAGCAGCCCCGGATCCTCGGGAGGCAACGAGCAGTACTTC.

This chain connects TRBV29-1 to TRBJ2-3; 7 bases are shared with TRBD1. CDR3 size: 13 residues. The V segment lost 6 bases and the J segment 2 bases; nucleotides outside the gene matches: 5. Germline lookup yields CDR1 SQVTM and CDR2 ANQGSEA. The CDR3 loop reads CSVGQRFTDTQYF. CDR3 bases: TGCAGCGTGGGACAGAGATTCACAGATACGCAGTATTTT.

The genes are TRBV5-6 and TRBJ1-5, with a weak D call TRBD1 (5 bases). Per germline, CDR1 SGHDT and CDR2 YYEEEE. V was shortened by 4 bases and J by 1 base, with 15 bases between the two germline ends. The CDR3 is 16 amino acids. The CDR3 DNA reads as TGTGCCAGCAGCACCTTGGGGGGAGCCAGCAATCAGCCCCAGCATTTT. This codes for CASSTLGGASNQPQHF.

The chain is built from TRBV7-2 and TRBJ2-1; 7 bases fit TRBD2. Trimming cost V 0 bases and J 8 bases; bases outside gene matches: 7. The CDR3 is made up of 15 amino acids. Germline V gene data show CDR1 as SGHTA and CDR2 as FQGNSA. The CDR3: CASSLAAGVGYEQFF. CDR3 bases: TGTGCCAGCAGCTTAGCGGCGGGAGTGGGGTATGAGCAGTTCTTC.

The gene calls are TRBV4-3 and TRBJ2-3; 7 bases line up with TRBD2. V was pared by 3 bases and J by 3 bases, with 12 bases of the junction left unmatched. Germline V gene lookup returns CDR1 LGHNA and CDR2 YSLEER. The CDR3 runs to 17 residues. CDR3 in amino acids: CASSQAGRDWDTDTQYF. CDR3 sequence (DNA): TGCGCCAGCAGCCAGGCTGGGAGGGACTGGGATACAGATACGCAGTATTTT.

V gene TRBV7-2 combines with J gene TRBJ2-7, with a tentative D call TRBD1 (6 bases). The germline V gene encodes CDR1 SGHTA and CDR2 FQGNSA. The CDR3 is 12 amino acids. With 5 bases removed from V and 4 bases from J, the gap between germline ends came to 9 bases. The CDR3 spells CASSPGHYEQYF. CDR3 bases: TGTGCCAGCAGCCCGGGACATTACGAGCAGTACTTC.

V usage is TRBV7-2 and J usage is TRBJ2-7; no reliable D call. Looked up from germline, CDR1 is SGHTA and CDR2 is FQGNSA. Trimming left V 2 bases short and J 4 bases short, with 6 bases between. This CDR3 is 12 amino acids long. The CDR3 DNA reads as TGTGCCAGCAGCTTATCAGCGTACGAGCAGTACTTC. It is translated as CASSLSAYEQYF.

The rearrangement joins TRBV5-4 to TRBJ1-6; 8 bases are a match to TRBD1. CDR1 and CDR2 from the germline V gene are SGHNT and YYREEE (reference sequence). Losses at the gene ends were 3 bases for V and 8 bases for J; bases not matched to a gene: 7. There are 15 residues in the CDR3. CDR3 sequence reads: CASSSPGTGYSPLHF. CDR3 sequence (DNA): TGTGCCAGCAGCTCCCCCGGGACAGGTTATTCACCCCTCCACTTT.

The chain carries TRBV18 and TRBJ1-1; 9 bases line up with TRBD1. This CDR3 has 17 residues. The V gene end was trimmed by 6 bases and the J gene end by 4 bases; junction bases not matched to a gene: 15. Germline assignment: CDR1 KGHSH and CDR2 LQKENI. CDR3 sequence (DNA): TGTGCCAGCTCCCCGGGACAGGGTGTTTTTCGTACCACTGAAGCTTTCTTT. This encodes CASSPGQGVFRTTEAFF.

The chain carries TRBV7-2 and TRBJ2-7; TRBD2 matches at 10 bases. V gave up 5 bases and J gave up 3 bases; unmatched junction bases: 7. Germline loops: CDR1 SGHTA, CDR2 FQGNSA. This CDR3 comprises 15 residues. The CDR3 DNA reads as TGTGCCAGCAGCCAACCCGGACTAGCGGACTACGAGCAGTACTTC. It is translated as CASSQPGLADYEQYF.

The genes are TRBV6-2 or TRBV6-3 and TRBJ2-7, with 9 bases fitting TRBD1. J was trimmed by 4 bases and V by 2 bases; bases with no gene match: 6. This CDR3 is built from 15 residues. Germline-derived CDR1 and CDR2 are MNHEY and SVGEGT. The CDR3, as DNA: TGTGCCAGCAGTTACCTCCGACAGGGGGGGTACGAGCAGTACTTC. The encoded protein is CASSYLRQGGYEQYF.

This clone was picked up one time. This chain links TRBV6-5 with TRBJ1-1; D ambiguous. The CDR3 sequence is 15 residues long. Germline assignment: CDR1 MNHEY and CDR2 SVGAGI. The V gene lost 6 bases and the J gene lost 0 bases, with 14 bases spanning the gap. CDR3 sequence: CASSPGPIMNTEAFF. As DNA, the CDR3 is TGTGCCAGCAGCCCCGGACCGATTATGAACACTGAAGCTTTCTTT.

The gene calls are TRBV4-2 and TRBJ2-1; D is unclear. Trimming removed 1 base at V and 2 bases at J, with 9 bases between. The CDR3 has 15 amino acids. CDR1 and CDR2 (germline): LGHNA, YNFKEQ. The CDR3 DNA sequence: TGTGCCAGCAGCCAAGCCAGTCGGACCTACAATGAGCAGTTCTTC. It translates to CASSQASRTYNEQFF.

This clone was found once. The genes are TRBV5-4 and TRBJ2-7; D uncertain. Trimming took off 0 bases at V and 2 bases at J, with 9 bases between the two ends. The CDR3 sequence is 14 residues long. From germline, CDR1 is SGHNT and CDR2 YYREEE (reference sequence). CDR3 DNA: TGTGCCAGCAGCTTGGGCAGGAAACCCTACGAGCAGTACTTC. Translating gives CASSLGRKPYEQYF.

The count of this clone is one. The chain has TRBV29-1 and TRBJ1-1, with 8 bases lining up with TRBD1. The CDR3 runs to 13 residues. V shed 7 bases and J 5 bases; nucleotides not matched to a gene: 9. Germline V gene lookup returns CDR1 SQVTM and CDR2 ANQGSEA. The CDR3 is CSAPPQGGTEAFF. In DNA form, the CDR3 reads TGCAGCGCCCCCCCACAGGGGGGAACTGAAGCTTTCTTT.

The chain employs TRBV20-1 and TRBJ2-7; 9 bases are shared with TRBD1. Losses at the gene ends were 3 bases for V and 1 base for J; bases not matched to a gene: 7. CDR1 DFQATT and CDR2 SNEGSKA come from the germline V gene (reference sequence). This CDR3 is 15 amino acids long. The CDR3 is CSASPPGQGSYEQYF. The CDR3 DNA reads TGCAGTGCTAGTCCCCCGGGACAGGGTTCCTACGAGCAGTACTTC.

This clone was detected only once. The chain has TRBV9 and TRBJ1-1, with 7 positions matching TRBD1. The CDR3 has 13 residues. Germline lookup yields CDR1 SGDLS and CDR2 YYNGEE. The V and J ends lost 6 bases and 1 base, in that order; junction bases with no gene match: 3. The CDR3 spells CASTRGPNTEAFF. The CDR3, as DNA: TGTGCCAGCACGAGGGGGCCGAACACTGAAGCTTTCTTT. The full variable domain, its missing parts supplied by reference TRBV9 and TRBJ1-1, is DSGVTQTPKHLITATGQRVTLRCSPRSGDLSVYWYQQSLDQGLQFLIQYYNGEERAKGNILERFSAQQFPDLHSELNLSSLELGDSALYFCASTRGPNTEAFFGQGTRLTVV.

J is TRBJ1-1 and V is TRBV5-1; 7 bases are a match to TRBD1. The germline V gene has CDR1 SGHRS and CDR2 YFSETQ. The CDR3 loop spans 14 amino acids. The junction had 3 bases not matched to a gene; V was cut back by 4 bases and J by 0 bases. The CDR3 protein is CASSGGQMNTEAFF. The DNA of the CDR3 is TGCGCCAGCAGCGGGGGACAGATGAACACTGAAGCTTTCTTT. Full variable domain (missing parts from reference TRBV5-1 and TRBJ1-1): KAGVTQTPRYLIKTRGQQVTLSCSPISGHRSVSWYQQTPGQGLQFLFEYFSETQRNKGNFPGRFSGRQFSNSRSEMNVSTLELGDSALYLCASSGGQMNTEAFFGQGTRLTVV.